What follows describes a single T cell receptor beta chain. Its antigen is undetermined. Memory CD4+ T cells were sorted as CD4+CD45RO+CD25- cells. Constant-region reverse primers amplified full-length variable regions, followed by semi-nested Nested Universal Primer A PCR. TCRdb independently ran MiXCR on the 5' RACE reads; one entry per CDR3 protein. The top ten hold less than 5% of the sample, which has under 45,000 distinct CDR3 sequences, approximately 30% seen once. V was trimmed by 6 bases and J by 10 bases, leaving 15 bases between them. CDR3 length: 13 amino acids. CDR1 KGHDR and CDR2 SFDVKD come from the germline V gene. Broader study findings: Tumor-infiltrating Treg TCR alpha and beta sequences overlapped most with tumor naive CD4+ T cells, then blood naive.

This TCR came from a female donor with breast cancer. The sequenced sample consisted of tumor-infiltrating memory CD4+ T cells sorted from the breast tumor. Subset in this sample: memory CD4+ T cells, CD4+CD45RO+CD25-. V usage is TRBV24-1 and J usage is TRBJ2-1; D possibly corresponds to TRBD2 (7 bases). Here the CDR3 reads CATSPRGRGEQFF. CDR3 in DNA: TGTGCCACCAGTCCGCGGGGGCGTGGAGAGCAGTTCTTC.